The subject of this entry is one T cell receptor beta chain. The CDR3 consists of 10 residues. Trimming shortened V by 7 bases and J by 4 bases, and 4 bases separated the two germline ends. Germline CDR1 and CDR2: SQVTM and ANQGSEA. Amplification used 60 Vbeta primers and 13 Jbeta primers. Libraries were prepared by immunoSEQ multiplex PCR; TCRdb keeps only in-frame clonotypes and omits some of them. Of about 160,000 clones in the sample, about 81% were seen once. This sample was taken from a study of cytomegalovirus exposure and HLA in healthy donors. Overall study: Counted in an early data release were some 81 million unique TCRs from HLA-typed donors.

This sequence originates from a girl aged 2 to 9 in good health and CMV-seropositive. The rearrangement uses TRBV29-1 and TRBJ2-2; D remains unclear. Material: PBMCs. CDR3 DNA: TGCAGCGCCCTCACCGGGGAGCTGTTTTTT. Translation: CSALTGELFF.